These 13 T cell receptor beta chains share one sample of origin, sequenced in a study of blood T cell repertoires in COVID-19. Clones were read by immunoSEQ multiplex PCR, and TCRdb kept only the in-frame ones, dropping some. The sample lists hundreds of thousands of clones; about 86% were seen once. Sample: PBMCs or T cells enriched from blood (not recorded which). The receptors were sampled from a woman in her forties with acute COVID-19.

This clone was counted a single time. This CDR3 is also generated by other DNA sequences in the sample. The chain recombines TRBV12-3 or TRBV12-4 with TRBJ1-5; no definite D call. Trimming pared 2 bases from V and 5 bases from J, leaving 4 bases between. This CDR3 has 12 residues. CDR3 in DNA: TGTGCCAGCAGTTTACGGGATCAGCCCCAGCATTTT. Translation: CASSLRDQPQHF.

As DNA, the CDR3 is TGTGCCAGCAGTGAAGCGGGAGGACGGTACAATGAGCAGTTCTTC. Its protein product is CASSEAGGRYNEQFF. The gene calls are TRBV6-1 and TRBJ2-1; D may be TRBD2 (6 bases). The CDR3 spans 15 residues. Looked up from germline, CDR1 is MNHNS and CDR2 is SASEGT. V was cut by 0 bases and J by 4 bases, with 10 bases left in between.

The CDR3 DNA reads TGTGCCAGCACCCCTAGCGGGAACAGTGCCTACGAGCAGTACTTC. Its translation is CASTPSGNSAYEQYF. This chain links TRBV27 with TRBJ2-7, with TRBD2 identical over 9 bases. Germline assignment: CDR1 MNHEY and CDR2 SMNVEV (reference sequence). J lost 2 bases, V lost 7 bases, and 9 bases had no gene match. This CDR3 is 15 amino acids long.

The chain combines TRBV11-3 with TRBJ2-7; 8 nucleotides agree with TRBD1. The J segment lost 2 bases and the V segment lost 1 base, leaving 4 bases of the junction unmatched. CDR3 length: 15 residues. Germline CDR1 reads SGHNT; CDR2 reads YENEEA. CDR3 sequence reads: CASSLGTGHTYEQYF. The CDR3 coding sequence is TGTGCCAGCAGCTTAGGGACAGGGCATACCTACGAGCAGTACTTC. Looking up the rest from reference TRBV11-3 and TRBJ2-7 gives the full variable domain: EAGVVQSPRYKIIEKKQPVAFWCNPISGHNTLYWYLQNLGQGPELLIRYENEEAVDDSQLPKDRFSAERLKGVDSTLKIQPAELGDSAVYLCASSLGTGHTYEQYFGPGTRLTVT.

A remark on this clone: Other nucleotide sequences in the sample specify the same CDR3. The V call is TRBV28, the J call TRBJ2-7; 8 nucleotides line up with TRBD1. V shed 5 bases, J shed 2 bases, and the junction held 5 bases outside the gene matches. CDR3 length equals 14 residues. Germline V gene lookup returns CDR1 MDHEN and CDR2 SYDVKM. The CDR3 coding sequence is TGTGCCAGCAGTAGTACAGGGGGGCCCTACGAGCAGTACTTC. This codes for CASSSTGGPYEQYF.

This clone was counted a single time. V usage is TRBV7-6 and J usage is TRBJ2-1; TRBD2 matches 14 bases. Per germline, CDR1 SGHVS and CDR2 FNYEAQ. The CDR3 length is 16 residues. The J segment lost 7 bases and the V segment lost 5 bases, leaving 7 bases of the junction unmatched. CDR3 nucleotide sequence: TGTGCCAGCAGCCGAAGACTAGCGGGAGGGGGGAATGAGCAGTTCTTC. As protein: CASSRRLAGGGNEQFF.

V is TRBV28 and J is TRBJ1-5; the D gene is possibly TRBD1 (5 bases). CDR3 length equals 16 residues. V gave up 7 bases and J gave up 4 bases, with 20 bases separating them. The V gene's germline CDR1 is MDHEN and CDR2 SYDVKM. For the CDR3, the DNA is TGTGCCAGCACCGAACCGATGGGGGGGTTAAATCAGCCCCAGCATTTT. This encodes CASTEPMGGLNQPQHF.

The chain links TRBV11-2 to TRBJ1-2, with 8 bases that match TRBD1. J was trimmed by 8 bases and V by 3 bases; bases with no gene match: 8. Germline V gene lookup returns CDR1 SGHAT and CDR2 FQNNGV. The CDR3 covers 14 residues. The CDR3 bases are TGTGCCAGCAGCTTGGGACAGGCTTCGAGGGGCTACACCTTC. It encodes CASSLGQASRGYTF. The full variable domain, with the rest looked up from reference TRBV11-2 and TRBJ1-2, is EAGVAQSPRYKIIEKRQSVAFWCNPISGHATLYWYQQILGQGPKLLIQFQNNGVVDDSQLPKDRFSAERLKGVDSTLKIQPAKLEDSAVYLCASSLGQASRGYTFGSGTRLTVV.

This sequence joins TRBV29-1 and TRBJ1-1, with TRBD1 matching over 7 bases. V was clipped by 5 bases and J by 2 bases; unmatched bases: 5. CDR3 length equals 13 residues. Germline assignment: CDR1 SQVTM and CDR2 ANQGSEA. The CDR3 sequence: CSVRRQGNTEAFF. The CDR3 nucleotides are TGCAGCGTTCGAAGACAGGGTAACACTGAAGCTTTCTTT.

This clone was seen a handful of times. The chain recombines TRBV29-1 with TRBJ1-1, with 8 bases aligning to TRBD1. V shed 3 bases, J shed 5 bases, and the junction held 8 bases outside the gene matches. Germline-derived CDR1 and CDR2 are SQVTM and ANQGSEA. The CDR3 is 14 amino acids. The CDR3 coding sequence is TGCAGCGTTGATTTCTCGCAGGGGGCAACTGAAGCTTTCTTT. It translates to CSVDFSQGATEAFF.

This chain joins TRBV20-1 and TRBJ2-3; D remains unclear. The CDR3 sequence is 11 residues long. V was shortened by 0 bases and J by 13 bases, with 11 bases between the two germline ends. Germline CDR1 and CDR2: DFQATT and SNEGSKA (reference sequence). The CDR3 spells CSARDGPNEYF. In DNA, the CDR3 is TGCAGTGCTAGAGATGGGCCGAACGAGTATTTT.

The chain is built from TRBV14 and TRBJ2-3, with unresolved D. The germline V gene encodes CDR1 SGHDN and CDR2 FVKESK. V lost 2 bases to trimming and J lost 8 bases, with 8 bases between them. The CDR3 totals 12 residues. CDR3 sequence reads: CASSQTRATQYF. The CDR3 coding sequence is TGTGCCAGCAGCCAAACCCGAGCTACGCAGTATTTT.

This chain connects TRBV5-1 to TRBJ1-1; no definite D call. Trimming removed 7 bases at V and 2 bases at J, with 15 bases between. Germline V CDR1 and CDR2: SGHRS, YFSETQ. CDR3 length: 14 amino acids. In DNA form, the CDR3 reads TGCGCCAGCTCCTTGACACAATCTAACACTGAAGCTTTCTTT. This codes for CASSLTQSNTEAFF.